This TCR beta chain is from a study of cytomegalovirus exposure and HLA in healthy donors. Study-level background: The 120 validation repertoires used the same platform as the roughly 720 first-cohort repertoires (as reported by a later analysis). The study, taken as a whole, reports: Cytomegalovirus status was reportedly diagnosed by the classifier with high specificity and sensitivity. Cytomegalovirus association was listed for 164 TCR beta chains.

Trimming removed 7 bases at V and 1 base at J, with 16 bases between. Germline V lookup: CDR1 SNHLY, CDR2 FYNNEI. The CDR3 has 15 residues. Generated by immunoSEQ multiplex PCR, the TCRdb table keeps only in-frame clones and is missing some. This sample has more than 90,000 clones, with approximately 90% found just once. On this clone: What it recognizes is unknown.

This clonotype was obtained from a man younger than 30 in good health and CMV-seropositive. The source material was PBMCs. The chain links TRBV2 to TRBJ1-1, with D unresolved. CDR3 nucleotides: TGTGCCAGCAACGGCCCTAGTGCGGGGAACACTGAAGCTTTCTTT. Translation gives CASNGPSAGNTEAFF.